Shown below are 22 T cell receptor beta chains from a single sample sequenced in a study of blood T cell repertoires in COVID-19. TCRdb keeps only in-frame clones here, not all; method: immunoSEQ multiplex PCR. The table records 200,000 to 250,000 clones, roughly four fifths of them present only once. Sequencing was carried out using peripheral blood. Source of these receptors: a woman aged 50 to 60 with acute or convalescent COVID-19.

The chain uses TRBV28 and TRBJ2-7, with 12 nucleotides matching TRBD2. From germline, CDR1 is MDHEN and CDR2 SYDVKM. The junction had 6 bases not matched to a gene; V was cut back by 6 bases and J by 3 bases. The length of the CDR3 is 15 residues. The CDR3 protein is CASSARLAGVYEQYF. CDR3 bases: TGTGCCAGCAGCGCTAGACTAGCGGGAGTCTACGAGCAGTACTTC.

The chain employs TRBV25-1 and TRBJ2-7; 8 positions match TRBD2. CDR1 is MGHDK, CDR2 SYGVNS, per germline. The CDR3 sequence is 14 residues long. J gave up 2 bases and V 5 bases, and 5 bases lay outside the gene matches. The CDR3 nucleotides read TGTGCCAGCAGTCGTAGCGGGGTGGCCTACGAGCAGTACTTC. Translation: CASSRSGVAYEQYF.

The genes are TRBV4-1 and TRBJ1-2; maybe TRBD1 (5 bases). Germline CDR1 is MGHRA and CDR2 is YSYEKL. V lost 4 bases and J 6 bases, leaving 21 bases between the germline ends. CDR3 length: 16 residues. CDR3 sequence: CASSPPRGVGRDGYTF. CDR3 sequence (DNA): TGCGCCAGCAGCCCGCCCAGAGGGGTGGGGAGGGATGGCTACACCTTC.

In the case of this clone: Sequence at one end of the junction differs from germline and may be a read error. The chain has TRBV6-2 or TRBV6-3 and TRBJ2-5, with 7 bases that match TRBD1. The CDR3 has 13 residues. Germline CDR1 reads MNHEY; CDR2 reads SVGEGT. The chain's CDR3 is CATSPGGEETQYF. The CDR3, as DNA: TGTGCCACCAGTCCAGGGGGTGAGGAGACCCAGTACTTC.

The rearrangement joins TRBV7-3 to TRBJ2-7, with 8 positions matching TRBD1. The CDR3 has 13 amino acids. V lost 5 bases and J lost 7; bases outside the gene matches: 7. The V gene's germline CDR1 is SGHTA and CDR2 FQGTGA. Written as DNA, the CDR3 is TGTGCCAGCAGCCCAGACAGGGGAAGGGAGCAGTACTTC. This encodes CASSPDRGREQYF. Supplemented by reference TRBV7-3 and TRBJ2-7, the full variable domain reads GAGVSQTPSNKVTEKGKYVELRCDPISGHTALYWYRQSLGQGPEFLIYFQGTGAADDSGLPNDRFFAVRPEGSVSTLKIQRTERGDSAVYLCASSPDRGREQYFGPGTRLTVT.

This chain's CDR3 is CSASRASGGRSTDTQYF. In DNA form, the CDR3 reads TGCAGTGCTAGTCGCGCTAGCGGGGGGCGGAGCACAGATACGCAGTATTTT. The chain uses TRBV20-1 and TRBJ2-3, with TRBD2 identical over 11 bases. J was trimmed by 0 bases and V by 3 bases; bases with no gene match: 8. Germline-derived CDR1 and CDR2 are DFQATT and SNEGSKA (reference sequence). CDR3 length: 17 amino acids.

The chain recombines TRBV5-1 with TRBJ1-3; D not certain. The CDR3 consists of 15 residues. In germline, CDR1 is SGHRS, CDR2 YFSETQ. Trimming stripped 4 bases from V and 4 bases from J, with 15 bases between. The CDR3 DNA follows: TGCGCCAGCAGCGAGGGCTTGAGGTCCGGAAACACCATATATTTT. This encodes CASSEGLRSGNTIYF. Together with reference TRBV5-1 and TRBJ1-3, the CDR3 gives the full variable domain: KAGVTQTPRYLIKTRGQQVTLSCSPISGHRSVSWYQQTPGQGLQFLFEYFSETQRNKGNFPGRFSGRQFSNSRSEMNVSTLELGDSALYLCASSEGLRSGNTIYFGEGSWLTVV.

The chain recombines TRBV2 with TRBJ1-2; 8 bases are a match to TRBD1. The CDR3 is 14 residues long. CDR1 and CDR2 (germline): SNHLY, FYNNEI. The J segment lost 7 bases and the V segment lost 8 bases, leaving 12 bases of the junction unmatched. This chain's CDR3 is CASGLRQGIAGYTF. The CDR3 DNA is TGTGCCAGCGGCCTCAGACAGGGGATCGCTGGCTACACCTTC.

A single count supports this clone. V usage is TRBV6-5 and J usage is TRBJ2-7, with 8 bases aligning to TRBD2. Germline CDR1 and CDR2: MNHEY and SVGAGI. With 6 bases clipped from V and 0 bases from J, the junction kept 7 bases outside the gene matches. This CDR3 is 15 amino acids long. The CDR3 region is CASSLAGRSSYEQYF. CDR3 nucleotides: TGTGCCAGCAGCCTAGCGGGTAGGAGCTCCTACGAGCAGTACTTC.

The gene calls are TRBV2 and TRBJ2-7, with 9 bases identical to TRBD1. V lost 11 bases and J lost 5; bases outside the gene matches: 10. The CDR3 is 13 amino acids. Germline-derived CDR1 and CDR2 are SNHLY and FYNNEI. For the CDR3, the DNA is TGTGCCTGTACTCCGGGACAGGGCCACGAGCAGTACTTC. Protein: CACTPGQGHEQYF.

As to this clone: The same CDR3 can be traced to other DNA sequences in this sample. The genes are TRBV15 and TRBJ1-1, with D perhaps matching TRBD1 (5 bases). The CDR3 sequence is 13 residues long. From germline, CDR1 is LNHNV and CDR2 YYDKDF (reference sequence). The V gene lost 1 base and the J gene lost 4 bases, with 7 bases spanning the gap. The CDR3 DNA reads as TGTGCCACCAGCAGAGCAGGGTTCACTGAAGCTTTCTTT. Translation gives CATSRAGFTEAFF.

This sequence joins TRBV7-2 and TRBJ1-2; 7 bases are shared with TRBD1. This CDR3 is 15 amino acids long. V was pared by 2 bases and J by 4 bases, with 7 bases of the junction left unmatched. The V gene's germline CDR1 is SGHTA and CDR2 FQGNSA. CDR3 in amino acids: CASSLNGQASYGYTF. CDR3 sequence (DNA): TGTGCCAGCAGCTTAAACGGACAGGCTTCCTATGGCTACACCTTC.

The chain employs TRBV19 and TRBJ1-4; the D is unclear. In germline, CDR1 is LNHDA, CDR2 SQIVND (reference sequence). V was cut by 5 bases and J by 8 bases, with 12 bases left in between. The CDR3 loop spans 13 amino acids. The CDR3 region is CASSVGFGEKLFF. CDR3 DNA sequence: TGTGCCAGTAGTGTCGGGTTCGGGGAAAAACTGTTTTTT.

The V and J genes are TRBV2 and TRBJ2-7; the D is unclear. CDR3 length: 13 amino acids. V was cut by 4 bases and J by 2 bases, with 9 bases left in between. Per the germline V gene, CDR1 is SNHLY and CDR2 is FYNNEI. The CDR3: CASSVQKTYEQYF. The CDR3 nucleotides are TGTGCCAGCAGTGTGCAGAAAACCTACGAGCAGTACTTC.

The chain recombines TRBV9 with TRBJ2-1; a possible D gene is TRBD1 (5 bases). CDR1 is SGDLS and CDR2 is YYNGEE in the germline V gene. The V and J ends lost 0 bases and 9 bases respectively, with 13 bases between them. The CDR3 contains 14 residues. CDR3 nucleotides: TGTGCCAGCAGCGTAGTATGGGGCCCAAGTGAGCAGTTCTTC. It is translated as CASSVVWGPSEQFF.

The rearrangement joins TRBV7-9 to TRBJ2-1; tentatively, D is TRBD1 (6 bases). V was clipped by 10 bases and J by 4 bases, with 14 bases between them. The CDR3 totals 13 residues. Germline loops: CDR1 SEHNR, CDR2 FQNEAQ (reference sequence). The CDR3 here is CATGQGGYNEQFF. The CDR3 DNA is TGTGCCACCGGACAAGGGGGTTACAATGAGCAGTTCTTC.

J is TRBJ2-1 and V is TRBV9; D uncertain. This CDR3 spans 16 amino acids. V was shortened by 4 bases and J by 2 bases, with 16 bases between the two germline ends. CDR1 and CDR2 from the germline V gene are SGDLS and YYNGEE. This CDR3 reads CASSPSPQVTYNEQFF. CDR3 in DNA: TGTGCCAGCAGCCCGAGTCCCCAGGTAACCTACAATGAGCAGTTCTTC.

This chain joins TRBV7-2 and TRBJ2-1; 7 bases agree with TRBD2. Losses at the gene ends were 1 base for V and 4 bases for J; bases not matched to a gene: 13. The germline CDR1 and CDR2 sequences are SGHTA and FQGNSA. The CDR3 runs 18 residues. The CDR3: CASSLVPPVGGTYNEQFF. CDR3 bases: TGTGCCAGCAGCTTAGTCCCTCCCGTGGGGGGGACTTACAATGAGCAGTTCTTC.

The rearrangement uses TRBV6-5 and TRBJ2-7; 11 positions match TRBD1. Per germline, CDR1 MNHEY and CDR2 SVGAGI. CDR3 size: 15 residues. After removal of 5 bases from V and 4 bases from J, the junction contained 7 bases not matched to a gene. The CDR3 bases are TGTGCCAGCAGTAAAACCGGGACAGGGGGATACGAGCAGTACTTC. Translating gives CASSKTGTGGYEQYF.

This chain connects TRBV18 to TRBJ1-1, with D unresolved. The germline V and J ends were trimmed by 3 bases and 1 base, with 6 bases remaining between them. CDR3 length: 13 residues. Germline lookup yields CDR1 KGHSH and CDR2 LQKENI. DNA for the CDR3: TGTGCCAGCTCACCCATGAGGAACACTGAAGCTTTCTTT. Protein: CASSPMRNTEAFF.

The CDR3 spells CAISDRQGRDYGYTF. Here the CDR3 DNA reads TGTGCCATCAGTGATCGTCAGGGTCGTGACTATGGCTACACCTTC. This chain links TRBV10-3 with TRBJ1-2, with D possibly being TRBD1 (5 bases). The V and J ends lost 3 bases and 3 bases respectively, with 14 bases between them. Germline CDR1 reads ENHRY; CDR2 reads SYGVKD. The CDR3 runs to 15 residues.

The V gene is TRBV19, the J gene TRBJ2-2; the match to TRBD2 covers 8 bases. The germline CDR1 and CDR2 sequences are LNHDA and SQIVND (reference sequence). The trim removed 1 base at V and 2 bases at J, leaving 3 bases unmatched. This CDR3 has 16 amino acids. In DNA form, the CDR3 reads TGTGCCAGTAGTATAGTCGGGAGGGGAAACACCGGGGAGCTGTTTTTT. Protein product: CASSIVGRGNTGELFF.